A single T cell receptor (beta chain) is shown here with its context. There is no known antigen for this receptor. Base-call qualities are not available, and no considerably larger clone is one nucleotide away. This sample is part of a study of response to subunit inactivated influenza vaccine (dated by TCRdb to between 2017 and 2018). The study in broad terms: Deep quantitative T cell receptor repertoire profiling was used in the study to track responses to a trivalent subunit inactivated influenza vaccine.

Beyond this particular receptor, the publication reports: The authors suggested that each seasonal influenza vaccination may recruit only a limited number of new T cells.

Trimming leaves V shorter by 5 bases and J shorter by 9 bases, with the junction holding 10 bases beyond the gene matches. Measured from the cysteine to the phenylalanine, the CDR3 is 15 residues long. The CDR3 DNA has 45 bases and is translated from base 1. Libraries were built with RT-PCR. For sequencing, an Illumina HiSeq 2500 was employed. TCRdb reworked the public reads: Q25 trimming with fastp, MiXCR clone assembly, productive beta chains retained. Every distinct CDR3 protein forms one entry, paired with its most common genes and DNA. The sample table records 250,000 to 350,000 distinct CDR3 sequences; roughly 22% of these occur just once. About 9.4% of the sample is taken by the ten largest.

The sequence links TRBV12-3 or TRBV12-4 to TRBJ1-6, with TRBD1 identical over 7 junction bases. The sample was PBMCs from blood, taken approximately 22 months after vaccination. This receptor was obtained from a man aged 50 to 75 who received an inactivated influenza vaccine. Donor details come from another sample of the same person, matched by shared clones. The sequenced DNA is TGTGCCAGCAGTGAACAGGGGCCTCTATCTTCACCCCTCCACTTT. It encodes CASSEQGPLSSPLHF.